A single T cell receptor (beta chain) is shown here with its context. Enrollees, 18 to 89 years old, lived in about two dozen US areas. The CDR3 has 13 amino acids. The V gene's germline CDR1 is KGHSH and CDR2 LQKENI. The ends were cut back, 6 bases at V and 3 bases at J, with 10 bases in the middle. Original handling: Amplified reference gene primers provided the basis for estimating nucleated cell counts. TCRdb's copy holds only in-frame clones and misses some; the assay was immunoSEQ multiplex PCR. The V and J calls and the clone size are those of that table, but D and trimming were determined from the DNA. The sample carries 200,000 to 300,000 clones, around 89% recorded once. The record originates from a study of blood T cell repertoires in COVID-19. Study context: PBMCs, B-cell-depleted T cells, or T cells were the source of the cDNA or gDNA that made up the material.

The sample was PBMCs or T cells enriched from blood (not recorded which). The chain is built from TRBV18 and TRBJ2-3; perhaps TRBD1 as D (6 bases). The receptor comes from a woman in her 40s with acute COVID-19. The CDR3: CASSLGQTDTQYF. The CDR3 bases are TGTGCCAGCTCCCTTGGACAGACAGATACGCAGTATTTT.